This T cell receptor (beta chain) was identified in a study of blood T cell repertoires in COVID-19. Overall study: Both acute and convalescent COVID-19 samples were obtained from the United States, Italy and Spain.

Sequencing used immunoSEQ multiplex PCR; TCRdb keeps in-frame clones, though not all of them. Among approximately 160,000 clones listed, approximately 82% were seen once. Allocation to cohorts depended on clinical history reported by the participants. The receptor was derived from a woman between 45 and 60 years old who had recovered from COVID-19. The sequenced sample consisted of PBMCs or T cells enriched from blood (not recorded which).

CDR3 in DNA: TGTGCCTGGAGTGGGGGGGGGACCCATGAAGCTTTCTTT. This sequence encodes CAWSGGGTHEAFF. The chain is built from TRBV30 and TRBJ1-1; D might be TRBD1 (5 bases). Looked up from germline, CDR1 is GTSNPN and CDR2 is SVGIG (reference sequence). The CDR3 sequence is 13 residues long. V was pared by 1 base and J by 7 bases, with 13 bases between.